Below, 4 T cell receptor beta chains from the same sample are listed, as sequenced in a study of beta chain features in type 1 diabetes. Every bit of the isolated RNA underwent reverse transcription, so sequencing read expressed TCRB transcripts. Data came from immunoSEQ multiplex PCR; TCRdb stores just in-frame clones and leaves some out. Among 900,000 or so clones listed, roughly 15% were seen once. Sequenced input: naive CD4+ T cells from blood. Every receptor here comes from a woman aged 18-29 years in good health.

This chain connects TRBV11-2 to TRBJ2-4, with a possible D match to TRBD2 (5 bases). The CDR3 spans 17 residues. The V gene lost 5 bases and the J gene lost 6 bases, with 23 bases spanning the gap. From germline, CDR1 is SGHAT and CDR2 FQNNGV. The CDR3 DNA is TGTGCCAGCAGCCCGAGGGCCCCAACTAGTCGGGGAAACATTCAGTACTTC. This translates into CASSPRAPTSRGNIQYF.

The rearrangement uses TRBV7-2 and TRBJ2-1; TRBD2 matches 8 bases. The CDR3 runs 15 residues. Germline trimming cut 5 bases from V and 6 bases from J; bases unmatched to any gene: 9. Germline values: CDR1 SGHTA, CDR2 FQGNSA. CDR3 bases: TGTGCCAGCAGCCCTCCCGGGACTAGGGGCAATGAGCAGTTCTTC. It codes for CASSPPGTRGNEQFF.

The gene calls are TRBV10-3 and TRBJ2-3; 7 bases are shared with TRBD1. Germline assignment: CDR1 ENHRY and CDR2 SYGVKD. The junction had 14 bases not matched to a gene; V was cut back by 11 bases and J by 3 bases. CDR3 length equals 15 residues. CDR3 loop: CAVNPRQGPTDTQYF. CDR3 DNA: TGTGCCGTCAATCCTCGACAGGGTCCTACAGATACGCAGTATTTT.

The gene calls are TRBV11-2 and TRBJ1-3; TRBD1 agrees at 7 bases. This CDR3 contains 17 residues. V shed 6 bases, J shed 0 bases, and the junction held 11 bases outside the gene matches. Germline values: CDR1 SGHAT, CDR2 FQNNGV. The CDR3 reads CASRLAPGQYSGNTIYF. The CDR3 region has the DNA TGTGCCAGCAGACTCGCTCCGGGACAGTACTCTGGAAACACCATATATTTT.